The source of this TCR beta chain is a study of T cell repertoires in cytomegalovirus infection. Whole-study context: Indications of both CMV infection and matching HLA type were provided by public TCR beta signatures. Study results and limitations: CMV-specific HLA-C-restricted TCR beta clonotypes dominated the ex vivo response. Individuals carrying CMV plus the relevant HLA were identified by cumulative frequency of public TCR beta families.

CDR1 MNHGY and CDR2 SAAAGT come from the germline V gene. V lost 2 bases, J lost 3 bases, and 12 bases lay in between. The CDR3 totals 15 residues. Concerning this clonotype itself: Its cognate antigen is unknown.

MiXCR, applied by TCRdb to the reads, yields one record per CDR3 protein. The data contain 450,000 to 600,000 distinct CDR3 sequences, around 11% of them singletons. The material sequenced was PBMCs. The sequence came from a human donor in good health (CMV status not recorded). Some clones in this sample may be carry-over from other donors' samples. This chain connects TRBV6-8 to TRBJ2-3; weak D call: TRBD1 (6 bases). CDR3 residues: CASSYGQGRTDTQYF. CDR3 nucleotide sequence: TGTGCCAGCAGTTACGGGCAGGGGAGAACAGATACGCAGTATTTT.